This T cell receptor (beta chain) was obtained from a study of blood T cell repertoires in COVID-19. Study-wide background: There were acute and convalescent COVID-19 samples, and they came from the United States, Italy and Spain. PBMCs, B-cell-depleted T cells, or T cells were the source of the cDNA or gDNA that made up the material.

CDR3 length: 13 amino acids. Germline CDR1 SGHVS, CDR2 FQNEAQ. V lost 3 bases to trimming and J lost 13 bases, with 19 bases between them. The authors' processing: Amplification from reference gene primers served as the basis for estimated nucleated cell counts. Here immunoSEQ multiplex PCR was the method, and the copy in TCRdb shows in-frame clones only, minus some. V and J calls and clone size are as listed in that table; D and trimming were resolved from the DNA. Of about 670,000 clones in the sample, around 90% are singletons; the top ten hold approximately 0.25%. The source is a woman aged 18 to 35 with acute or convalescent COVID-19. Sequencing input: peripheral blood. The V and J genes are TRBV7-8 and TRBJ2-7; D perhaps matches TRBD1 (6 bases). The CDR3 coding sequence is TGTGCCAGCAGCTTTCTTCCAGGGGCGATCAACTACTTC. Its protein product is CASSFLPGAINYF.